A selection of T cell receptor beta chains follows, all from one sample in a study of cytotoxic CD8 clonotypes in ibrutinib-treated CLL. The repertoire was sequenced with immunoSEQ multiplex PCR; TCRdb's copy has only in-frame clones and lacks some. The profile shows under 200,000 clones, 81% of them singletons. The sample consisted of PBMCs, taken after 12 months of ibrutinib treatment. The source is a human donor with chronic lymphocytic leukemia. Each CDR3 is given with its conserved first and last residue. D genes are given only for firm matches. Clone size is stated in some rows and not others, as once, few, many or a class when expanded.

>TRBV9|TRBJ2-3|-|few
TGTGCCAGCAGCCCCCGTGGGCTGGGAGATACGCAGTATTTT
CASSPRGLGDTQYF
>TRBV21-1|TRBJ2-5|-|-
TGTGCCAGAGTATTACGGGCCCTCCAAGAGACCCAGTACTTC
CARVLRALQETQYF
>TRBV15|TRBJ1-2|-|-
TGTGCCACCGGGCAGGGGCACTATGGCTACACCTTC
CATGQGHYGYTF
>TRBV13|TRBJ1-4|-|once
TGTGCCAGCAGCCCGGGGGGCAGGGTGGGCGAAAAACTGTTTTTT
CASSPGGRVGEKLFF
>TRBV7-2|TRBJ2-5|TRBD1|-
TGTGCCAGCAGTCGGGTGACAGGGCCCCAAGAGACCCAGTACTTC
CASSRVTGPQETQYF
>TRBV18|TRBJ1-5|-|-
TGTGCCAGCTCACCGCGCAGCAATCAGCCCCAGCATTTT
CASSPRSNQPQHF
>TRBV9|TRBJ1-3|TRBD1|-
TGTGCCAGCTCCGGGACAGGGAACGGACCTGGAAACACCATATATTTT
CASSGTGNGPGNTIYF
>TRBV18|TRBJ2-5|TRBD2|-
TGTGCCAGCCGTCTAGCGGGGGGGCGGCAAGAGACCCAGTACTTC
CASRLAGGRQETQYF
>TRBV18|TRBJ1-2|TRBD1|-
TGTGCCAGCTCACCAACGGACAGGCACTATGGCTACACCTTC
CASSPTDRHYGYTF
>TRBV9|TRBJ2-1|-|medium-sized
TGTGCCAGCAGCGTAGATGTCAAGAGCTCCTACAATGAGCAGTTCTTC
CASSVDVKSSYNEQFF
>TRBV30|TRBJ2-7|-|few
TGTGCCTGGAGTAACGGGGGGCCCCCGTACGAGCAGTACTTC
CAWSNGGPPYEQYF
>TRBV19|TRBJ1-5|-|many
TGTGCCAGTAACGACAGGATTCTTAGCAATCAGCCCCAGCATTTT
CASNDRILSNQPQHF
>TRBV5-1|TRBJ2-7|-|-
TGCGCCAGCAGCTTGGAACTGGGGAAGAACTACGAGCAGTACTTC
CASSLELGKNYEQYF
>TRBV9|TRBJ2-1|TRBD2|-
TGTGCCAGCAGCTCCCGTAGCGGGGCGGGAAATGAGCAGTTCTTC
CASSSRSGAGNEQFF
>TRBV2|TRBJ1-5|TRBD1|-
TGTGCCAGCAGGGAAGGACAGGGCGGCGCTCAGCCCCAGCATTTT
CASREGQGGAQPQHF
>TRBV19|TRBJ1-5|-|-
TGTGCCAGTAGTATCCGGGGAGGGAATCAGCCCCAGCATTTT
CASSIRGGNQPQHF
>TRBV28|TRBJ2-3|TRBD1|-
TGTGCCAGCAGGCGCACATCCGGGACAGTTAGCACAGATACGCAGTATTTT
CASRRTSGTVSTDTQYF
>TRBV5-1|TRBJ2-6|TRBD1|-
TGCGCCAGCAGCTTCGCCGGACAGGGGAGCTCTGGGGCCAACGTCCTGACTTTC
CASSFAGQGSSGANVLTF
>TRBV1|TRBJ2-3|-|-
TGCACCAGCAGCCATCCCCTCTGGGGGAGGGCCCAAGATACGCAGTATTTT
CTSSHPLWGRAQDTQYF
>TRBV5-8|TRBJ1-1|-|-
TGTGCCAGCAGCAGCACGGCGGGGAGAACTTTCTTT
CASSSTAGRTFF
>TRBV27|TRBJ1-2|TRBD1|-
TGTGCCAGCAGGCCCTCAGGGGGCTATGGCTACACCTTC
CASRPSGGYGYTF
>TRBV28|TRBJ1-2|-|-
TGTGCCAGCAGTTTAGGGGACACATCGAACTATGGCTACACCTTC
CASSLGDTSNYGYTF
>TRBV6-5|TRBJ2-2|-|-
TGTGCCAGCAGTTACCGGACAACCGGGGAGCTGTTTTTT
CASSYRTTGELFF
>TRBV5-4|TRBJ2-7|TRBD2|-
TGTGCCAGCAGCCCCTCTTTAATAGCGGGGGGGGGCTCCTACGAGCAGTACTTC
CASSPSLIAGGGSYEQYF
>TRBV14|TRBJ2-3|-|-
TGTGCCAGCAGCCAAGATGGGCTAGCGCGAGGGGCAGATACGCAGTATTTT
CASSQDGLARGADTQYF
>TRBV6-6|TRBJ1-4|-|once
TGTGCCAGCAGTTCCCTGGGGTGGGGCAATGAAAAACTGTTTTTT
CASSSLGWGNEKLFF
>TRBV4-1|TRBJ1-5|-|-
TGCGCCAGCAGCCAAGACGTAGGGCAGAACAATCAGCCCCAGCATTTT
CASSQDVGQNNQPQHF